The rows below give T cell receptor beta chains drawn from one sample of a study of shared clonotypes between healthy human individuals. TCRdb's copy holds only in-frame clones and misses some; the assay was immunoSEQ multiplex PCR. Seen here are about 700,000 clones, around two thirds observed once, and the top ten hold roughly 1.7%. Sequencing input: memory CD4+ T cells sorted from blood. The receptors originated from a woman in her twenties or thirties in good health. Both conserved end residues are part of each CDR3. A D gene is named only where the DNA matches it firmly. Clone size is shown for a subset of rows, as once, few, many or a class of expanded clone.

>TRBD1|NA|TRBJ2-5|TRBV25-1
TGTGCCAGCAGTCTTGGTAGGGGGCCAGAGACCCAGTACTTC
CASSLGRGPETQYF
>NA|NA|TRBJ2-7|TRBV30
TGTGCCTGGAGTGTACTAGAGGGCCTGGGATACGAGCAGTACTTC
CAWSVLEGLGYEQYF
>TRBD1|NA|TRBJ1-3|TRBV6-6
TGTGCCAGCAGTGAGACAGGGTATTCTGGAAACACCATATATTTT
CASSETGYSGNTIYF
>TRBD1|NA|TRBJ1-2|TRBV25-1
TGTGGGGCTGGGACAGGGGATCGCGGCTACACCTTC
CGAGTGDRGYTF
>NA|once|TRBJ2-7|TRBV19
TGTGCCAGTAGGCAGGACAACGAAAATGACTACGAGCAGTACTTC
CASRQDNENDYEQYF
>TRBD1|NA|TRBJ1-5|TRBV7-2
TGTGCCAGCAGCTCCGGACAGGGGTTGTTGAGCAATCAGCCCCAGCATTTT
CASSSGQGLLSNQPQHF
>TRBD2|NA|TRBJ2-3|TRBV28
TGTGCCAGCAGCCCTGGCGGGGGGGGGACAGATACGCAGTATTTT
CASSPGGGGTDTQYF
>TRBD1|NA|TRBJ1-5|TRBV30
TGTGCCTGGGACCACAGGGGGGATCAGCCCCAGCATTTT
CAWDHRGDQPQHF
>TRBD1|NA|TRBJ2-7|TRBV5-1
TGCGCCAGCAGCTTAGAACAGGGGACCGGTTACGAGCAGTACTTC
CASSLEQGTGYEQYF
>NA|few|TRBJ2-1|TRBV4-1
TGCGCCAGCAGCCAAGATCTAGTAAATGAGCAGTTCTTC
CASSQDLVNEQFF
>NA|few|TRBJ2-7|TRBV20-1
TGCAGTGCTAGACTACACGGAGAGCAGTACTTC
CSARLHGEQYF
>NA|NA|TRBJ2-7|TRBV28
TGTGCCAGCAGGGAAATACAGGGCCCCCTACGAGAGCAGTACTTC
CASREIQGPLREQYF
>NA|few|TRBJ1-2|TRBV5-6
TGTGCCAGCAGCCCCGCGACAGCTAACTATGGCTACACCTTC
CASSPATANYGYTF
>TRBD2|NA|TRBJ2-6|TRBV19
TGTGCCAGTACGTCGCAGCGGGAGAGGGCCTCTGGGGCCAACGTCCTGACTTTC
CASTSQRERASGANVLTF
>NA|NA|TRBJ1-5|TRBV29-1
TGCAGCGTACACCACGGGACCAATCAGCCCCAGCATTTT
CSVHHGTNQPQHF
>NA|NA|TRBJ2-7|TRBV7-9
TGTGCCAGCAGCTGGCAAGCTGGCTACGAGCAGTACTTC
CASSWQAGYEQYF
>NA|once|TRBJ2-7|TRBV5-4
TGTGCCAGCATCAAAGAGAAGGGGTCCTACGAGCAGTACTTC
CASIKEKGSYEQYF
>TRBD2|NA|TRBJ2-3|TRBV18
TGTGCCAGCTCACCATCCCCCAGCGGGACGAGGAAAGATACGCAGTATTTT
CASSPSPSGTRKDTQYF
>TRBD1|NA|TRBJ1-1|TRBV5-1
TGCGCCAGCAGCTTGGCCCAGACAGGGTTTAACACTGAAGCTTTCTTT
CASSLAQTGFNTEAFF
>NA|NA|TRBJ1-2|TRBV14
TGTGCCAGCAGACTGGGGGGGGCTGGCTATGGCTACACCTTC
CASRLGGAGYGYTF
>NA|NA|TRBJ2-1|TRBV27
TGTGCCAGCAGTTTATCTCGGGACCATGAGCAGTTCTTC
CASSLSRDHEQFF
>NA|few|TRBJ1-5|TRBV28
TGTGCCAGCTTAGGGTACGGCAATCAGCCCCAGCATTTT
CASLGYGNQPQHF
>TRBD1|NA|TRBJ2-5|TRBV7-9
TGTGCCAGCAGCCTCTTCGGACAGGGACCAATCCAAGAGACCCAGTACTTC
CASSLFGQGPIQETQYF
>TRBD2|few|TRBJ2-1|TRBV10-1
TGCGCCAGCAGTGACCCGGGGGTCGCGGGAGTCTACAATGAGCAGTTCTTC
CASSDPGVAGVYNEQFF
>NA|many|TRBJ1-5|TRBV10-2
TGCGCCAGCAGTGAAGAGGGAGTTAGCAATCAGCCCCAGCATTTT
CASSEEGVSNQPQHF
>NA|few|TRBJ2-1|TRBV5-1
TGCGCCAGCAGGGTGGCAGGGGACGGAAATGAGCAGTTCTTC
CASRVAGDGNEQFF
>TRBD1|few|TRBJ1-3|TRBV4-1
TGCGCCAGCAGCCAATACCCATTATCGACAGGGCGGGATTCTGGAAACACCATATATTTT
CASSQYPLSTGRDSGNTIYF
>TRBD2|NA|TRBJ2-5|TRBV7-7
TGTGCCAGCAGCACGGGAGGGAGTAGGGAGACCCAGTACTTC
CASSTGGSRETQYF
>TRBD2|NA|TRBJ2-5|TRBV11-2
TGTGCCAGCAGCTCCGAGCGGGGTTGGGAAGAGACCCAGTACTTC
CASSSERGWEETQYF
>NA|NA|TRBJ1-1|TRBV27
TGTGCCAGCAGTTTAGTACGCGGAAACACTGAAGCTTTCTTT
CASSLVRGNTEAFF
>TRBD1|once|TRBJ1-4|TRBV5-4
TGTGCCAGCAGCTCGGGCAGGGGGGGTGAAAAACTGTTTTTT
CASSSGRGGEKLFF